Listed below are T cell receptor beta chains from one sample, sequenced in a study of blood T cell repertoires in COVID-19. TCRdb's table, derived via immunoSEQ multiplex PCR, lists solely in-frame clones and lacks some. The table records about 360,000 clones, about 87% of them present only once. The sequenced material came from peripheral blood. These receptors were obtained from a human donor in a cohort sampled during active COVID-19. CDR3s leave out the opening cysteine and the closing phenylalanine or tryptophan.

TRBV3-1/TRBV3-2	TRBJ2-2	ASSPAGLNTGELF
TRBV2	TRBJ2-7	ASRLAGYGGEQY
TRBV3-1/TRBV3-2	TRBJ2-2	ASSQESKGGSAGELF
TRBV19	TRBJ2-5	ASSPQVQETQY
TRBV18	TRBJ2-1	ASSPPVGTGDYNEQF
TRBV5-5	TRBJ2-7	ASSRGFGGSSYEQY
TRBV9	TRBJ2-7	ASSVGEGSGDEQY
TRBV13	TRBJ1-1	ASSSSGQGEAF
TRBV5-6	TRBJ1-4	ASSLGFGGNEKLF
TRBV6-5	TRBJ1-5	ASTRDRAQPQH
TRBV10-3	TRBJ2-3	AISVTGADTQY
TRBV7-3	TRBJ2-1	ASSLTGAGGPDIYNEQF
TRBV7-9	TRBJ2-3	ASSTRPGRLIIPDTQY
TRBV2	TRBJ2-3	ASTFLAGVSTDTQY
TRBV6-5	TRBJ2-2	ASGRSGKTGELF
TRBV5-1	TRBJ1-6	ASSSGQDYSPLH
TRBV6-1	TRBJ2-3	ASSELAGVIDTQY
TRBV7-2	TRBJ2-6	ASSVSNSGANVLT
TRBV2	TRBJ2-3	ASRVSGRDTQY
TRBV2	TRBJ2-2	ASTWTSGENTGELF
TRBV30	TRBJ2-5	AWKGGRQGIWEEETQY
TRBV28	TRBJ1-2	ASYGRARYGYT
TRBV4-1	TRBJ2-7	ASSQMGGGTYEQY
TRBV2	TRBJ1-6	ASNFRGSQGGSYNSPLH
TRBV29-1	TRBJ2-5	SVALASGKETQY
TRBV10-2	TRBJ2-3	ASSTGTGGVKDTQY
TRBV28	TRBJ2-3	ASRGLATTDTQY
TRBV7-2	TRBJ1-5	ASSFEAGGLQPQH
TRBV9	TRBJ1-1	ASSTLDNTEAF
TRBV12-3/TRBV12-4	TRBJ1-1	ASRIRGEAF
TRBV5-1	TRBJ1-1	ASSLAVAGNTEAF